Sequencing of this T cell receptor beta chain was carried out in a study of identical twins. TCRdb itself ran the 5' RACE reads through MiXCR, one entry per CDR3 protein. The table has hundreds of thousands of distinct CDR3 sequences, more than 20% seen once. These sequences were also reported in another study, on T cells expressing NK-cell markers. That source notes: Of eight sequenced donors, seven were HCMV-seropositive and one HCMV-seronegative.

Specimen: CD4+ T cells sorted from blood. The origin of this receptor is a woman under 30 in good health.

The CDR3 DNA reads TGTGCCAGCAGCCAAGAAGGGAGTTGGAAGCCCTTTGCAGATACGCAGTATTTT. Its translation is CASSQEGSWKPFADTQYF. J is TRBJ2-3 and V is TRBV3-1; tentative D call: TRBD2 (5 bases). Germline CDR1 LGHDT, CDR2 YNNKEL (reference sequence). Trimming took off 0 bases at V and 4 bases at J, with 20 bases between the two ends. The CDR3 covers 18 residues.